These T cell receptor beta chains were read from a single sample in a study of T cell repertoires in cytomegalovirus infection. A single record per CDR3 protein comes from TCRdb applying MiXCR to the reads. The sample has 300,000 to 400,000 distinct CDR3 sequences, over 15% seen once; the top ten hold 7.5% to 9%. What was sequenced was PBMCs. These TCRs come from a human donor in good health (CMV status not recorded). Some clones in this sample may be carry-over from other donors' samples. Both conserved end residues are part of each CDR3. The D gene is left open where the match is weak. Some rows have no size entry. The others give once, few or many, or a class for an expanded clone.

size	J	V	D	CDR3	DNA
few	TRBJ1-1	TRBV5-4	NA	CASRPSGAETEAFF	TGTGCCAGCAGACCCTCGGGGGCTGAGACTGAAGCTTTCTTT
NA	TRBJ2-5	TRBV19	NA	CASKGQGRTQYF	TGTGCCAGTAAGGGTCAGGGGAGGACCCAGTACTTC
NA	TRBJ1-4	TRBV20-1	NA	CSAPDSYDDNEKLFF	TGCAGTGCTCCCGACAGTTACGACGATAATGAAAAACTGTTTTTT
many	TRBJ1-5	TRBV7-9	TRBD1	CASSSGTGYNQPQHF	TGTGCCAGCAGCTCGGGGACAGGGTACAATCAGCCCCAGCATTTT
few	TRBJ2-1	TRBV5-1	NA	CASPLFGNEQFF	TGCGCCAGCCCTCTGTTTGGGAATGAGCAGTTCTTC
many	TRBJ2-1	TRBV20-1	NA	CSARDWSAFYEQFF	TGCAGTGCTAGAGATTGGTCGGCTTTCTATGAGCAGTTCTTC
many	TRBJ1-5	TRBV7-2	NA	CASSLVVQANQPQHF	TGTGCCAGCAGCTTAGTAGTCCAGGCTAATCAGCCCCAGCATTTT
many	TRBJ1-2	TRBV5-8	NA	CASSLKDGYGYTF	TGTGCCAGCAGCTTGAAGGACGGCTATGGCTACACCTTC
few	TRBJ2-1	TRBV6-2/TRBV6-3	NA	CASSSPHRVGNNEQFF	TGTGCCAGCAGTTCGCCACATAGGGTAGGCAACAATGAGCAGTTCTTC
many	TRBJ2-3	TRBV7-2	TRBD1	CASSADRTITDTQYF	TGTGCCAGCAGCGCGGACAGGACCATCACAGATACGCAGTATTTT
NA	TRBJ2-3	TRBV29-1	NA	CSVGTSYDGTDTQYF	TGCAGCGTGGGTACTAGCTATGACGGGACAGATACGCAGTATTTT
few	TRBJ1-1	TRBV28	TRBD1	CASRPTLGTGGTEAFF	TGTGCCAGCAGACCCACTCTTGGGACAGGGGGCACTGAAGCTTTCTTT
few	TRBJ2-7	TRBV4-1	TRBD1	CASSSTGREQYF	TGCGCCAGCAGTTCGACAGGGCGCGAGCAGTACTTC
NA	TRBJ1-1	TRBV6-6	NA	CASVYNGGGNTEAFF	TGTGCCAGCGTATATAATGGGGGCGGGAACACTGAAGCTTTCTTT
NA	TRBJ2-1	TRBV7-8	TRBD2	CASSFGTSGGANNEQFF	TGTGCCAGCAGCTTCGGGACTAGCGGGGGCGCCAACAATGAGCAGTTCTTC
many	TRBJ1-1	TRBV7-2	NA	CASSLERNTEAFF	TGTGCCAGCAGCTTAGAAAGGAACACTGAAGCTTTCTTT